This T cell receptor beta chain was found in a study of OX40 agonist ivuxolimab in advanced cancers. The CDR3 is 13 residues long. Trimming pared 5 bases from V and 0 bases from J, leaving 7 bases between. In germline, CDR1 is SGHVS, CDR2 FQNEAQ. This clone has just one count. Some clones are missing from TCRdb's copy, which holds only in-frame ones; the method was immunoSEQ multiplex PCR. The sample has roughly 64,000 clones, more than 80% seen once. The specimen comprised CD4+ or CD8+ T cells sorted from blood, sampled in a trial of the OX40 agonist ivuxolimab. The J gene is TRBJ1-1, the V gene TRBV7-8; D is uncertain. The clonotype originates from an adult with an advanced solid tumor such as melanoma, head and neck, liver or kidney cancer. The CDR3 loop reads CASSPPLNTEAFF. CDR3 sequence (DNA): TGTGCCAGCAGCCCACCTCTGAACACTGAAGCTTTCTTT.